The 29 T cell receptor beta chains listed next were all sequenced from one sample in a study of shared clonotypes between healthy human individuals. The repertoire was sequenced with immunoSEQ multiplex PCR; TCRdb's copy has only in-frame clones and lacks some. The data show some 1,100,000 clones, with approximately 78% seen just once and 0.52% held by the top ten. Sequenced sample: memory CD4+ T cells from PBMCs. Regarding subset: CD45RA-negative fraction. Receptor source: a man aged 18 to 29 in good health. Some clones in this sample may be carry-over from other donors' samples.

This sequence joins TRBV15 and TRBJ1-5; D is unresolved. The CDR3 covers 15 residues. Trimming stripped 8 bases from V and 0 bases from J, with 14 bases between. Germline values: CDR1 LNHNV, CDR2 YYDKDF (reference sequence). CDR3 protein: CATSPGEYSNQPQHF. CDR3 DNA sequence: TGTGCCACCTCGCCTGGGGAATATAGCAATCAGCCCCAGCATTTT.

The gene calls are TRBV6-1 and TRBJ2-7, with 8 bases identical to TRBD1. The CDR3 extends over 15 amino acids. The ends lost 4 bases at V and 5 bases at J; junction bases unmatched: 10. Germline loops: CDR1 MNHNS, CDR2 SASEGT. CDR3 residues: CASSGRAGGGDEQYF. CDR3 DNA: TGTGCCAGCAGTGGTCGGGCAGGGGGCGGTGACGAGCAGTACTTC.

This CDR3 is CASSSGTAVSFGQYF. The CDR3 region has the DNA TGTGCCAGCAGCTCCGGGACCGCGGTATCGTTCGGGCAGTACTTC. The chain carries TRBV5-6 and TRBJ2-7; the D gene could be TRBD1 or TRBD2 (5 bases each). V was shortened by 3 bases and J by 9 bases, with 22 bases between the two germline ends. The CDR3 loop spans 15 amino acids. CDR1 and CDR2 (germline): SGHDT, YYEEEE.

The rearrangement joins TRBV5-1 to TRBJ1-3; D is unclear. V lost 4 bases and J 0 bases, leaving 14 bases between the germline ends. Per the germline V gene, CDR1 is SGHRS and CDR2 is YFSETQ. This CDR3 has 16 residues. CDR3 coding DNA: TGCGCCAGCAGCCCCTCCTCGGGGTACTCTGGAAACACCATATATTTT. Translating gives CASSPSSGYSGNTIYF.

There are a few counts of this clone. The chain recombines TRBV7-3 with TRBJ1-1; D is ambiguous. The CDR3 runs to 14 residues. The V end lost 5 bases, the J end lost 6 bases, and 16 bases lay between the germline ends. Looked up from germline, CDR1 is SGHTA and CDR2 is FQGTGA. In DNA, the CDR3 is TGTGCCAGCAGCCTCCACACGGAGGCCGCTGAAGCTTTCTTT. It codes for CASSLHTEAAEAFF.

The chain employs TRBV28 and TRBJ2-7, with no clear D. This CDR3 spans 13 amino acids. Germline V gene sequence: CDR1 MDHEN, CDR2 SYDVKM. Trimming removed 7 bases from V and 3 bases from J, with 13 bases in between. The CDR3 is CASTDLSSYEQYF. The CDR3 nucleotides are TGTGCCAGCACCGACCTCAGCAGCTACGAGCAGTACTTC.

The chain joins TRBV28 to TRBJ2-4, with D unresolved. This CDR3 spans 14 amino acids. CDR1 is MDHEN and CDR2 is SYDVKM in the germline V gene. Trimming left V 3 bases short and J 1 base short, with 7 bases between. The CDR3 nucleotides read TGTGCCAGCAGTTTCCCTGTGGCCAAAAACATTCAGTACTTC. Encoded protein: CASSFPVAKNIQYF. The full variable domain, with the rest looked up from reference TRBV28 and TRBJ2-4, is DVKVTQSSRYLVKRTGEKVFLECVQDMDHENMFWYRQDPGLGLRLIYFSYDVKMKEKGDIPEGYSVSREKKERFSLILESASTNQTSMYLCASSFPVAKNIQYFGAGTRLSVL.

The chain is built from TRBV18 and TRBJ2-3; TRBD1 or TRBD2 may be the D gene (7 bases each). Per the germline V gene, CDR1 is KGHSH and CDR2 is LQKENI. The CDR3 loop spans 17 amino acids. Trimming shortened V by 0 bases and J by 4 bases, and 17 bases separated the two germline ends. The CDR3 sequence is CASSPPTGRGPPDTQYF. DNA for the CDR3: TGTGCCAGCTCACCACCGACGGGGAGGGGGCCGCCAGATACGCAGTATTTT.

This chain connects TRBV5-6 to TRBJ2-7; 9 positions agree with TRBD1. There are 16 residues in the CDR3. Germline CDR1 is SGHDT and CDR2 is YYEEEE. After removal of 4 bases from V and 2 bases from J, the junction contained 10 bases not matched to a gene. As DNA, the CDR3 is TGTGCCAGCAGCACCGGACAGGGGCTGGCGACCTACGAGCAGTACTTC. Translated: CASSTGQGLATYEQYF.

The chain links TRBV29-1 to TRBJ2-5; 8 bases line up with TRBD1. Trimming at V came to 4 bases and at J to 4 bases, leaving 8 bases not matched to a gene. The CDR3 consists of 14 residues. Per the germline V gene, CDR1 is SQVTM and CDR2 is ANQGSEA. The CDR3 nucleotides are TGCAGCGTTGCTTGGGGACAGGCCGGAGAGACCCAGTACTTC. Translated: CSVAWGQAGETQYF.

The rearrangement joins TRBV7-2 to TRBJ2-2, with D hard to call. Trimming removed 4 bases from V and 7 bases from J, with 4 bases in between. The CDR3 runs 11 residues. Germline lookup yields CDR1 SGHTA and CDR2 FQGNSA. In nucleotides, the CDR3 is TGTGCCAGCAGCTCACACGGGGAGCTGTTTTTT. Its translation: CASSSHGELFF.

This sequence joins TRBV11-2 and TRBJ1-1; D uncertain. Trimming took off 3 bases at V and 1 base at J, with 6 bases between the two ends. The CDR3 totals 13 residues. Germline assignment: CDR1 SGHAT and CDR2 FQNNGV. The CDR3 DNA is TGTGCCAGCAGCTTTACGCGGAACACTGAAGCTTTCTTT. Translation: CASSFTRNTEAFF. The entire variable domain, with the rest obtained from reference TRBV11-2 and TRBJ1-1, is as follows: EAGVAQSPRYKIIEKRQSVAFWCNPISGHATLYWYQQILGQGPKLLIQFQNNGVVDDSQLPKDRFSAERLKGVDSTLKIQPAKLEDSAVYLCASSFTRNTEAFFGQGTRLTVV.

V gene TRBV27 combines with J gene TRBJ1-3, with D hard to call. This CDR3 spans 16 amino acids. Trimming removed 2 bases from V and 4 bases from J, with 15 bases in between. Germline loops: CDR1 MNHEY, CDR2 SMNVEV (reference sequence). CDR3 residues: CASSLRVGGMGNTIYF. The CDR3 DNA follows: TGTGCCAGCAGTTTAAGAGTAGGCGGTATGGGAAACACCATATATTTT.

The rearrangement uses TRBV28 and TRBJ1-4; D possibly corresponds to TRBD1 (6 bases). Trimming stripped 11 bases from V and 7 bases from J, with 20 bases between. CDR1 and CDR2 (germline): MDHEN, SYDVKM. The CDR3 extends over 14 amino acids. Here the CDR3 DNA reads TGTGCCCTTGGACAGCCCTTTGAGGGTGAAAAACTGTTTTTT. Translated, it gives CALGQPFEGEKLFF.

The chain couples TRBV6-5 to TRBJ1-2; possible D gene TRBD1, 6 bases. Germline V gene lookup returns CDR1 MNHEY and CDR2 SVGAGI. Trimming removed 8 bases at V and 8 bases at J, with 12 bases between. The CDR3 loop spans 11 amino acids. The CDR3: CASQGFSGYTF. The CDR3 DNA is TGTGCCAGCCAGGGGTTCAGCGGCTACACCTTC.

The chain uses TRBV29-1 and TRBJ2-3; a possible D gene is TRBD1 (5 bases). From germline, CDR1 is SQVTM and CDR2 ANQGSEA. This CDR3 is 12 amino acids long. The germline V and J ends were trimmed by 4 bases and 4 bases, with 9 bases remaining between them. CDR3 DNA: TGCAGCGTTGCTGGGGCCGCAGATACGCAGTATTTT. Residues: CSVAGAADTQYF.

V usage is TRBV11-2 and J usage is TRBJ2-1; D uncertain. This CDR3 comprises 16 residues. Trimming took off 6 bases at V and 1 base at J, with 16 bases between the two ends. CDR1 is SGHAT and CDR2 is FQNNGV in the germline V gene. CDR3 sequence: CASRRPGRRSYNEQFF. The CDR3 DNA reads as TGTGCCAGCAGAAGACCCGGGCGGCGGTCCTACAATGAGCAGTTCTTC.

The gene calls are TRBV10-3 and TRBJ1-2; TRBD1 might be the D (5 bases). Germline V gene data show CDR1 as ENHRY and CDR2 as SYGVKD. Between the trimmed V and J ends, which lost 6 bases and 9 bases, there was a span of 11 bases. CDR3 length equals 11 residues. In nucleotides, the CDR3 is TGTGCCATCAGCGGGACCGAAAGCTACACCTTC. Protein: CAISGTESYTF.

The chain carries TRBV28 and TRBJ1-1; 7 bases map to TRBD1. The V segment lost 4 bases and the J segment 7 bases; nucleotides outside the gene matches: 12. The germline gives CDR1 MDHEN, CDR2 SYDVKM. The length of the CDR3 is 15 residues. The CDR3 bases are TGTGCCAGCAGTTGGGACAGTACGGGTTTGGGTGAAGCTTTCTTT. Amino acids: CASSWDSTGLGEAFF.

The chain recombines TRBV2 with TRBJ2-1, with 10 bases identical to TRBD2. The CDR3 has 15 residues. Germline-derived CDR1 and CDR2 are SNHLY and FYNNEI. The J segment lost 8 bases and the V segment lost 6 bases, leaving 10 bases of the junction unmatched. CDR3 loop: CASSLPGLAIDEQFF. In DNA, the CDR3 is TGTGCCAGCAGCCTACCGGGACTAGCGATAGATGAGCAGTTCTTC. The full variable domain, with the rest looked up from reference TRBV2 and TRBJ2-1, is EPEVTQTPSHQVTQMGQEVILRCVPISNHLYFYWYRQILGQKVEFLVSFYNNEISEKSEIFDDQFSVERPDGSNFTLKIRSTKLEDSAMYFCASSLPGLAIDEQFFGPGTRLTVL.

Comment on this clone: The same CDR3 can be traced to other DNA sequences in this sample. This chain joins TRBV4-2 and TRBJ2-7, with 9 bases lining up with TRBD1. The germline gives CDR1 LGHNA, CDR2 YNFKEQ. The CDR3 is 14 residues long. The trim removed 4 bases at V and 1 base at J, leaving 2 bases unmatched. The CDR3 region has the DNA TGTGCCAGCAGCCCGGGACAGGGTTCCTACGAGCAGTACTTC. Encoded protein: CASSPGQGSYEQYF.

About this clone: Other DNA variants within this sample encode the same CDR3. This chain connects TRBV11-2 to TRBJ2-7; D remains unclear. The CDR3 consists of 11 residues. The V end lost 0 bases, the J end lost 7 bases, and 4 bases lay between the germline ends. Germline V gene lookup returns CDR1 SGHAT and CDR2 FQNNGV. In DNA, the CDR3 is TGTGCCAGCAGCTTAGAACGGGAGCAGTACTTC. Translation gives CASSLEREQYF. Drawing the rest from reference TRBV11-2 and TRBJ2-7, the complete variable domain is EAGVAQSPRYKIIEKRQSVAFWCNPISGHATLYWYQQILGQGPKLLIQFQNNGVVDDSQLPKDRFSAERLKGVDSTLKIQPAKLEDSAVYLCASSLEREQYFGPGTRLTVT.

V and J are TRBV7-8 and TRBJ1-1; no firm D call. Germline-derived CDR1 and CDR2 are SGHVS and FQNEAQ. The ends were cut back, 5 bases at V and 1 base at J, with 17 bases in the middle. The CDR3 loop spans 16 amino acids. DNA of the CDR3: TGTGCCAGCAGCCTACACCAGACACGCACGAACACTGAAGCTTTCTTT. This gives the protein CASSLHQTRTNTEAFF.

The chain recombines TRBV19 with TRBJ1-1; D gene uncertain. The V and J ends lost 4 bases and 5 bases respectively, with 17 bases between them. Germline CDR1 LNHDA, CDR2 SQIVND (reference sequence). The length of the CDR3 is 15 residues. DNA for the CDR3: TGTGCCAGTAGTAGGGGTTCCAAGGCGGGAACTGAAGCTTTCTTT. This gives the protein CASSRGSKAGTEAFF. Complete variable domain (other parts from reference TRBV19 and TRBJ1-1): DGGITQSPKYLFRKEGQNVTLSCEQNLNHDAMYWYRQDPGQGLRLIYYSQIVNDFQKGDIAEGYSVSREKKESFPLTVTSAQKNPTAFYLCASSRGSKAGTEAFFGQGTRLTVV.

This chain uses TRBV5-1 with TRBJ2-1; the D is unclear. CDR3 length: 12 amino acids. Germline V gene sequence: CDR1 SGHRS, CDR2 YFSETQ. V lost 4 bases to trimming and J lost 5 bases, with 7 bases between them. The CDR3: CASSQKNNEQFF. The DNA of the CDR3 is TGCGCCAGCAGCCAAAAAAACAATGAGCAGTTCTTC. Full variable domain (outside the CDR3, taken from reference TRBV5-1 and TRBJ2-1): KAGVTQTPRYLIKTRGQQVTLSCSPISGHRSVSWYQQTPGQGLQFLFEYFSETQRNKGNFPGRFSGRQFSNSRSEMNVSTLELGDSALYLCASSQKNNEQFFGPGTRLTVL.

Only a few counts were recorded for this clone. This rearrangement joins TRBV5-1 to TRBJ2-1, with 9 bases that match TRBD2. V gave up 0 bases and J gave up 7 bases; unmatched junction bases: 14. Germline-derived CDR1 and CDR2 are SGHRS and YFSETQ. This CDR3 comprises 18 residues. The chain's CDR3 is CASSLAIDSGSTANEQFF. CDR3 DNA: TGCGCCAGCAGCTTGGCCATTGATAGCGGGAGTACGGCGAATGAGCAGTTCTTC.

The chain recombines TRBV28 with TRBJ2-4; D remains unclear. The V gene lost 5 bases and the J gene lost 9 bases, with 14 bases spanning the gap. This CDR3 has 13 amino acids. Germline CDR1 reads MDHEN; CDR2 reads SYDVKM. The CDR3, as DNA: TGTGCCAGCAGTGATATTAACGGGCTCATTCAGTACTTC. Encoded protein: CASSDINGLIQYF. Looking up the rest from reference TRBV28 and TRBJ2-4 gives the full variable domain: DVKVTQSSRYLVKRTGEKVFLECVQDMDHENMFWYRQDPGLGLRLIYFSYDVKMKEKGDIPEGYSVSREKKERFSLILESASTNQTSMYLCASSDINGLIQYFGAGTRLSVL.

The chain's CDR3 is CASSLDRAADTQYF. CDR3 DNA: TGCGCCAGCAGCTTGGACAGGGCGGCAGATACGCAGTATTTT. This chain links TRBV5-1 with TRBJ2-3, with a tentative D call TRBD1 (6 bases). This CDR3 region has 14 residues. Per germline, CDR1 SGHRS and CDR2 YFSETQ. The V end lost 0 bases, the J end lost 4 bases, and 9 bases lay between the germline ends.

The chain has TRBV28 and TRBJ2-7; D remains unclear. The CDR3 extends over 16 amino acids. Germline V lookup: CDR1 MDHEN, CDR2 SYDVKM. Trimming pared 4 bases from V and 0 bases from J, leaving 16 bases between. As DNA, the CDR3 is TGTGCCAGCAGTTCCCCGACTTCCCCTACCTCCTACGAGCAGTACTTC. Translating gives CASSSPTSPTSYEQYF.